This T cell receptor (beta chain) emerged from a study of T cell responses to AZD1222 COVID-19 vaccine. Germline CDR1 SGHAT, CDR2 FQDESV (reference sequence). The CDR3 extends over 17 amino acids. V lost 0 bases and J 2 bases, leaving 14 bases between the germline ends. Sequencing used immunoSEQ multiplex PCR; TCRdb keeps in-frame clones, though not all of them. The sample carries roughly 180,000 clones, approximately 90% recorded once. Pooled in the analysis were second doses at about 4 or about 12 weeks. The clonotype was recovered from an adult who received the AZD1222 COVID-19 vaccine. This material consisted of peripheral blood, taken 28 days after the second AZD1222 dose. This chain links TRBV11-1 with TRBJ1-5; a weak D match, TRBD1 (6 bases). CDR3 in amino acids: CASSLARRGGCNQPQHF. Written as DNA, the CDR3 is TGTGCCAGCAGCTTAGCGCGGAGAGGGGGTTGCAATCAGCCCCAGCATTTT. The full variable domain, completed using reference TRBV11-1 and TRBJ1-5, is EAEVAQSPRYKITEKSQAVAFWCDPISGHATLYWYRQILGQGPELLVQFQDESVVDDSQLPKDRFSAERLKGVDSTLKIQPAELGDSAMYLCASSLARRGGCNQPQHFGDGTRLSIL.